This record concerns one TCR beta chain sequence. What it recognizes is unknown. The data were taken from a study of shared clonotypes between healthy human individuals. Study results and limitations: In a handful of donors, around 4.8% of naive CD4 clonotypes appeared in common. Only a few donors were included, so the genetic and exposure-history diversity represented was limited. Only blood underwent sampling, and tissue repertoires likely differ.

Per the study methods: With immunoSEQ giving junction-only sequences and no quality scores, filtering differed. Profiled with immunoSEQ multiplex PCR; TCRdb holds only in-frame clones, not every one. D and trimming come from the DNA, and the V and J calls and clone size come from that table. The data hold around 120,000 clones, with just over 65% observed a single time. Per germline, CDR1 SGHRS and CDR2 YFSETQ. Germline trimming cut 4 bases from V and 4 bases from J; bases unmatched to any gene: 8. This CDR3 has 15 residues. Sequencing was carried out using memory CD8+ T cells sorted from blood. The sample's subset: CD45RO+ cells pooled with CCR7-negative TemRA cells. This sequence originates from a woman aged 30 to 39 in good health. This chain joins TRBV5-1 and TRBJ2-1; 7 nucleotides line up with TRBD2. The CDR3 DNA is TGCGCCAGCAGCATTTCTAGCGGAGGGTACAATGAGCAGTTCTTC. It is translated as CASSISSGGYNEQFF.